This entry is about one TCR beta chain. Its target is unknown. This specimen comes from a study of blood T cells in healthy people across ages. Next came a second PCR, run for about 6 to 12 cycles, which used a sample-barcoded 5' primer along with a J-beta primer mix. TCRdb passed the 5' RACE reads through MiXCR, listing each CDR3 protein once. The table shows about 840,000 distinct CDR3 sequences, with almost 30% occurring only once. Study-level points and caveats: Observed TCR beta diversity showed a strong correlation with the percentage of naive T cells as measured by flow cytometry.

The junction had 6 bases not matched to a gene; V was cut back by 5 bases and J by 2 bases. The CDR3 sequence is 15 residues long. Germline V gene data show CDR1 as SEHNR and CDR2 as FQNEAQ (reference sequence). The same data also contributed to another study, on T cells of mothers and their children.

This receptor was obtained from a middle-aged woman in good health. The chain recombines TRBV7-9 with TRBJ2-1, with 7 bases matching TRBD1. The sequenced sample consisted of blood. CDR3 amino acids: CASSARQGPYNEQFF. CDR3 nucleotide sequence: TGTGCCAGCAGCGCGAGACAGGGACCCTACAATGAGCAGTTCTTC.